This TCR beta chain is drawn from a study of shared clonotypes between healthy human individuals (dated by TCRdb to 2018 to 2020). For context, the study as a whole: Three men and two women, aged 18 to 49 years, made up the cohort. Blood TCR repertoires of five healthy adults were deeply sequenced to estimate repertoire size and the extent of clonotype sharing between individuals. To increase sequencing depth and limit assay-specific biases, TCR repertoire library preparation and sequencing were carried out by different laboratories using diverse techniques. Per donor, three plates each were used for CD4 naive and CD4 memory, two for CD8 naive, and one for CD8 memory. Each donor's leukapheresis produced roughly between roughly 0.94 and 9.5 billion PBMCs.

A word on this clone: It has no known antigen specificity. No much larger clone exists at a distance of one base, and base qualities are not known.

TCR CDR3 regions were amplified from genomic DNA by multiplex PCR using the deep immunoSEQ assay. Extracted genomic DNA from each cell subset was distributed evenly across all wells of several immunoSEQ 96-well plates, and each plate was treated as a replicate. Each replicate PCR for sorted subsets received about 200 ng genomic DNA, equal to 30,000 or so T cell genomes. The purified libraries were quantified using a Qubit 3.0 fluorometer, sized with a Bioanalyzer 2100, and then quantified again using the KAPA Library Quantification kit. Every immunoSEQ 96-well plate was sequenced on a separate single-read 150-cycle Illumina NextSeq 550 flow cell. Processing in the source paper ran as follows. Because the immunoSEQ output held only junctional sequences and lacked quality scores, the filtering could not match the filtering applied to full-length reads. Sequences were annotated with PyIR, a Python wrapper for IgBLAST v1.9, and V/J genes and CDR3 were assigned using IMGT germline references. Reads with weak V/J assignments (E-value above 1e-6), missing CDR3, stop codons, out-of-frame junctions, or ambiguous translated residues were removed. V3J clonotypes were defined as sequences sharing the same inferred V gene, J gene, and CDR3 amino acid sequence. Percentage overlap between repertoires was computed as shared unique clonotypes divided by the size of the smaller repertoire. Repertoire richness was assessed with RTK rarefaction, the Chao1 estimator, and Recon v2.1 estimates of unobserved clonotypes. OLGA was used to compute generation probabilities for all TCRbeta clonotypes that the gDNA method yielded from a handful of donors. The table was pulled from immuneACCESS by TCRdb, which kept in-frame rearrangements only. Such tables lose some clones; where checked, under half of the loss comes from unresolved V genes, and the rest has no known cause. V and J calls and clone size follow that table, whereas D and trimming were derived from the DNA. This sample gives about 2.1 million clones in total; 93% of them show up just once. The top ten clones comprise approximately 1.6% of the sample.

CD8 naive samples consisted of CD45RO-negative cells that were positively selected for CCR7, yielding a CD45RA+CCR7+ population without TemRA cells. The donors were healthy, HIV-negative adults who had no recently reported acute infections or vaccinations. Every donor was a Caucasian adult living in Nashville, Tennessee, USA. After blood collection by leukapheresis, PBMCs were isolated using Ficoll-Histopaque density gradient centrifugation and then cryopreserved in the vapor phase of liquid nitrogen. Analytical flow cytometry was used to check the purity and quantity of each magnetically sorted T cell population. Genomic DNA was isolated from each sorted fraction and quantified by UV absorbance on a Nanodrop 2000c. Paper-wide results and their limitations: Rarefaction of sorted-subset datasets indicated incomplete sequencing despite the large sequencing depth. The genetic and exposure-history diversity represented was limited by the small number of donors. Larger estimated clonotype richness was generally found for naive subsets than for memory subsets. Pairwise subsampling led to the expectation that sequencing depth would affect the degree of clonotype sharing among donors. Approximately 4.8% of naive CD4, more than 3% of naive CD8, around 2.3% of memory CD4, and less than 0.45% of memory CD8 clonotypes were shared across a few donors. Clonotypes shared by all four sorted-subset donors showed higher generation probabilities than non-shared clonotypes. Sampling was limited to blood, and TCR repertoires in tissue likely differ from TCR repertoires in blood.

Inclusive of the bounding cysteine and phenylalanine, the CDR3 is 15 residues long. Only the CDR3 DNA stays, 45 bases, in frame from base 1. V is clipped by 0 bases and J by 6 bases, and the sequence between their germline boundaries is 14 bases long. CDR1 and CDR2 are read off the germline V gene as SGHDN and FVKESK. The sample consisted of naive CD8+ T cells from PBMCs. The meaning of the sample's cell subset or site label: CD45RA+CCR7+. The clonotype originates from a man aged 18 to 29 in good health. Some clones in this sample may be carry-over from other donors' samples. The receptor chain draws on TRBV14 and TRBJ1-1; the D gene assignment is ambiguous. The nucleotides read TGTGCCAGCAGCCAAGATCGGTACAGCACTTCTGAAGCTTTCTTT. This sequence encodes CASSQDRYSTSEAFF.